Here is one T cell receptor (beta chain) with its context. The CDR3 consists of 16 residues. Looked up from germline, CDR1 is SGHTA and CDR2 is FQGNSA. The V end was cut by 5 bases, the J end by 4 bases, with 19 bases between. This specimen comes from a study of beta chain features in type 1 diabetes. Study information: Cells sorted and examined across all samples totaled 85 million to 110 million.

Sequencing targeted expressed TCRB transcripts, as all isolated RNA had been reverse transcribed. Clones were read by immunoSEQ multiplex PCR, and TCRdb kept only the in-frame ones, dropping some. The table includes more than 120,000 clones, around 9.3% detected once. The sample comprised naive CD4+ T cells from blood. The chain employs TRBV7-2 and TRBJ2-3, with D possibly TRBD2 on 6 matching bases. The clonotype originates from a man in his late teens or twenties in good health. The CDR3 DNA follows: TGTGCCAGCAGCCGAGCTTTTACTAGGAGGGCAGATACGCAGTATTTT. Its translation: CASSRAFTRRADTQYF.